This T cell receptor beta chain appears in the sequencing data of a study of multiple sclerosis patients with progressive multifocal leukoencephalopathy. The study, taken as a whole, reports: Expanded clones at PML onset predated and persisted through natalizumab therapy.

This was a survey-level run. Data came from immunoSEQ multiplex PCR; TCRdb stores just in-frame clones and leaves some out. The sample lists 25,000 to 30,000 clones; around 90% were seen once. About this clone: Its target is not known.

Specified time point: before natalizumab initiation. V lost 7 bases to trimming and J lost 1 base, with 7 bases between them. The CDR3 has 12 residues. The germline V gene has CDR1 SEHNR and CDR2 FQNEAQ (reference sequence). What was sequenced was PBMCs. The chain links TRBV7-9 to TRBJ1-1, with D hard to call. This clonotype was sampled from a human donor with multiple sclerosis. The CDR3 protein is CASTPQNTEAFF. Written as DNA, the CDR3 is TGTGCCAGCACCCCTCAGAACACTGAAGCTTTCTTT. The whole variable domain, filled in from reference TRBV7-9 and TRBJ1-1, reads DTGVSQNPRHKITKRGQNVTFRCDPISEHNRLYWYRQTLGQGPEFLTYFQNEAQLEKSRLLSDRFSAERPKGSFSTLEIQRTEQGDSAMYLCASTPQNTEAFFGQGTRLTVV.